This TCR beta chain was captured in a study of T cell changes during pregnancy in multiple sclerosis. Trimming pared 6 bases from V and 4 bases from J, leaving 18 bases between. Per the germline V gene, CDR1 is SNHLY and CDR2 is FYNNEI. The length of the CDR3 is 16 residues. TCRdb keeps only in-frame clones here, not all; method: immunoSEQ multiplex PCR. The data hold about 41,000 clones, with 89% observed a single time. The chain joins TRBV2 to TRBJ2-2; tentatively, D is TRBD1 (5 bases). Source: CD4+ T cells from peripheral blood mononuclear cells, taken in the first trimester of pregnancy. The clonotype comes from a female donor with multiple sclerosis, enrolled in a pregnancy study. CDR3 loop: CASRLQGALSTGELFF. In DNA form, the CDR3 reads TGTGCCAGCAGGCTCCAGGGTGCGTTATCCACCGGGGAGCTGTTTTTT.